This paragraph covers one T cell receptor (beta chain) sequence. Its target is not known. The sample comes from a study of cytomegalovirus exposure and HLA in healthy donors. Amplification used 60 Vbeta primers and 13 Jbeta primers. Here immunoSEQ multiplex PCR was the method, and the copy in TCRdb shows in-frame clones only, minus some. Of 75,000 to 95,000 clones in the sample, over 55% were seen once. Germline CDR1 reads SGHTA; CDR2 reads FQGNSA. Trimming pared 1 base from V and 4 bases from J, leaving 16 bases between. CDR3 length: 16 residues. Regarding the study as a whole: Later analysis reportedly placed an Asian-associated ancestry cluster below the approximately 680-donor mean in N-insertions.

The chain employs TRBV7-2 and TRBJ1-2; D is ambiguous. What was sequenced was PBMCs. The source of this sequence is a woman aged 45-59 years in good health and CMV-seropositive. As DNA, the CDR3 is TGTGCCAGCAGCTTAGTCGAGGTAGCTTCGAGCTATGGCTACACCTTC. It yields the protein CASSLVEVASSYGYTF.